A single sample gave rise to the 2 T cell receptor beta chains below, sequenced in a study of CD8+ T cells in alopecia areata. CD4, CD8alpha, NKG2D, NKG2ACE and other markers were used to sort pooled cutaneous lymph node cells. Isolated RNA was reverse transcribed into cDNA used as the sequencing template. Profiled with immunoSEQ multiplex PCR; TCRdb holds only in-frame clones, not every one. Captured here are around 290,000 clones, none seen once; the top ten comprise more than 0.95%. Source material: CD4+ T cells sorted from a lymph node. Receptor source: a C3H/HeJ mouse with alopecia areata. This line is of MHC haplotype H2-k.

This clone has just a few counts. The listed genes are named as in mouse. The CDR3 sequence: CASGDAGGTTEVFF. CDR3 DNA (partial): TGTGCCAGCGGTGATGCTGGGGGCACCACA. The rearrangement joins TRBV13-2 to TRBJ1-1, with a tentative D call TRBD1 (6 bases). The read terminates 4 residues ahead of where the CDR3 ends, so the germline J gene completes it. CDR1 is NNHNN, CDR2 SYGAGS, per germline (reference sequence). CDR3 size: 14 residues. V dropped 0 bases and J dropped 4 bases, with 10 bases sitting between them.

In this sample, this clone turned up a few times. The gene names here belong to mouse. CDR3 in amino acids: CASSRDPGVSAETLYF. CDR3 bases read: TGTGCTAGCAGTAGAGATCCTGGGGTTAGTGCAGAA. The J gene is TRBJ2-3, the V gene TRBV17; tentative D call: TRBD2 (6 bases). The read falls 4 residues short of the CDR3 end, and the missing part is taken from the germline J gene. Germline loops: CDR1 MNHDT, CDR2 YYDKIL. V dropped 0 bases and J dropped 0 bases, with 10 bases sitting between them. The CDR3 is 16 amino acids.